The clone carrying this TCR beta chain was seen more than once but under ten times. This sample also contains other DNA sequences that code for the same CDR3. The data were obtained in a study of shared clonotypes between healthy human individuals. The CDR3 length is 12 residues. V was pared by 4 bases and J by 8 bases, with 6 bases between. The germline V gene encodes CDR1 ENHRY and CDR2 SYGVKD. Libraries were prepared by immunoSEQ multiplex PCR; TCRdb keeps only in-frame clonotypes and omits some of them. Here the sample spans millions of clones, approximately 94% being singletons. The material sequenced was naive CD4+ T cells sorted from blood. Sample subset: CD45RA+ positively selected. The chain uses TRBV10-3 and TRBJ1-6; D not certain. This receptor was identified in a young man in good health. The CDR3 sequence: CAISVGDSPLHF. CDR3 sequence (DNA): TGTGCCATCAGTGTCGGTGATTCACCCCTCCACTTT.